This T cell receptor beta chain was sequenced for a study of response to subunit inactivated influenza vaccine. There are 18 residues in the CDR3. V shed 5 bases, J shed 3 bases, and the junction held 16 bases outside the gene matches. CDR1 SGHTA and CDR2 FQGTGA come from the germline V gene. There are a few counts of this clonotype. TCRdb reprocessed the RT-PCR reads via MiXCR and lists one record per CDR3 protein. The sample consists of about 520,000 distinct CDR3 sequences, 10% to 11% of them appearing once. This sample comprised PBMCs from blood, obtained 45 days after vaccination. The genes are TRBV7-3 and TRBJ2-1; 7 nucleotides agree with TRBD2. The clonotype was recovered from a man aged 45-65 years who received an inactivated influenza vaccine. CDR3 amino acids: CASSPSRGGRAIYNEQFF. The CDR3 DNA is TGTGCCAGCAGCCCGAGTAGGGGCGGGAGAGCTATCTACAATGAGCAGTTCTTC.